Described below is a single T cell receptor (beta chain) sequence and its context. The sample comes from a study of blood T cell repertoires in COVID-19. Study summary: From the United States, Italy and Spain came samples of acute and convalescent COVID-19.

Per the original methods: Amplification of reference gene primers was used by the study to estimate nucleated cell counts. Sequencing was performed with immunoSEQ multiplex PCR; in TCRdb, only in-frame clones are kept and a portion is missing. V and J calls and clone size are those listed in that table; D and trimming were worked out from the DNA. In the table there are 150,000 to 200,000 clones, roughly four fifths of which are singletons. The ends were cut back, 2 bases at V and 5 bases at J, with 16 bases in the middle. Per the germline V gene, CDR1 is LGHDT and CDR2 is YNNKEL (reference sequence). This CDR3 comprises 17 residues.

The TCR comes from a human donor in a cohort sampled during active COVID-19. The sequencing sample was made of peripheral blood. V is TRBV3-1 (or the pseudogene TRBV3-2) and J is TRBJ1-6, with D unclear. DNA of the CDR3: TGTGCCAGCAGCCAACGGTCAGGTCGGTCAAATAATTCACCCCTCCACTTT. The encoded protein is CASSQRSGRSNNSPLHF.